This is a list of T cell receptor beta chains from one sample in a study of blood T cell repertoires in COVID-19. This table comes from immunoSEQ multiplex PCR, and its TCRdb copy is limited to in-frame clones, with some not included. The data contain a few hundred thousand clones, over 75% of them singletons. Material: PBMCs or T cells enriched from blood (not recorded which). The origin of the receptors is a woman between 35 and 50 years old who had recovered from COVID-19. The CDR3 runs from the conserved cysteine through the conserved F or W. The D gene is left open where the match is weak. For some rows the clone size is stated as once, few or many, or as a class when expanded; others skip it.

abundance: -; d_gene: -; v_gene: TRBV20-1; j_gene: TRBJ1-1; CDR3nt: TGCAGTACTAGTGCAATCCTGGGCTACACTGAAGCTTTCTTT; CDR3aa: CSTSAILGYTEAFF
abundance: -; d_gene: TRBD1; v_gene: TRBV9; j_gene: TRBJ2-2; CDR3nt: TGTGCCAGCAGCTCCCGGAACAGACAGGGTAACACCGGGGAGCTGTTTTTT; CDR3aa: CASSSRNRQGNTGELFF
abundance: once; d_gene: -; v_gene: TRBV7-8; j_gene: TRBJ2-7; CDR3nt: TGTGCCAGCAGCTTAGCGGGAGGGGGGGCCAGCTACGAGCAGTACTTC; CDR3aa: CASSLAGGGASYEQYF
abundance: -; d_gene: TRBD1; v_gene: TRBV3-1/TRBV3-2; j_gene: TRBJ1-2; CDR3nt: TGTGCCAGCAGCCAAGGGGACAGGGGATACTATGGCTACACCTTC; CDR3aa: CASSQGDRGYYGYTF
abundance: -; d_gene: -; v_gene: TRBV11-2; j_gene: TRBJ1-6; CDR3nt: TGTGCCAGCAGTCCAAGTGCATGGGCAGATTCACCCCTCCACTTT; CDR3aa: CASSPSAWADSPLHF
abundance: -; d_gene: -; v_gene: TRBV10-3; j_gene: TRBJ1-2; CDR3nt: TGTGCCATCAGTGAGATGGAGAACTATGGCTACACCTTC; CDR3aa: CAISEMENYGYTF
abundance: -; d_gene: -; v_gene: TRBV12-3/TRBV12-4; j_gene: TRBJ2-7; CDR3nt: TGTGCCAGCAGTTTAGCGGAGGGGTACGAGCAGTACTTC; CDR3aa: CASSLAEGYEQYF
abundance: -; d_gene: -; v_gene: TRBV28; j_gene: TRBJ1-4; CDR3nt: TGTGCCAGCAGTTTATTTGGAGACCGTCTAGGTGAAAAACTGTTTTTT; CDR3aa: CASSLFGDRLGEKLFF
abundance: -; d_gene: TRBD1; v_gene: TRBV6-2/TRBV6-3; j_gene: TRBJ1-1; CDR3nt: TGTGCCAGCAGTTACTCGACAGGGGGCTTAGCTTTCTTT; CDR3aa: CASSYSTGGLAFF
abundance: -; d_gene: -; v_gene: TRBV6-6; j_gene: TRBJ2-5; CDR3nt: TGTGCCAGCAGCCGACTACTAGCATCACAAGAGACCCAGTACTTC; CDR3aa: CASSRLLASQETQYF
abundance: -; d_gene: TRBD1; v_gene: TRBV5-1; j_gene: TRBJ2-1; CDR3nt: TGCGCCAGCAGCGGCGGACAGGGCCGGGGGAATGAGCAGTTCTTC; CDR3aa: CASSGGQGRGNEQFF
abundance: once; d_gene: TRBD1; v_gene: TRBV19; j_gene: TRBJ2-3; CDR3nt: TGTGCCAGTAGTCGGGAACAGGGGTACACAGATACGCAGTATTTT; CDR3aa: CASSREQGYTDTQYF
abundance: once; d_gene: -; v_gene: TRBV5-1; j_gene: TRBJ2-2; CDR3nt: TGCGCCAGCAGCTCAAGCCCCAACACCGGGGAGCTGTTTTTT; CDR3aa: CASSSSPNTGELFF
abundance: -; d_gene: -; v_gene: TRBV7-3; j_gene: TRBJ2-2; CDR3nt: TGTGCCAGCAGCTTAACCCCACAGGGAACCACCGGGGAGCTGTTTTTT; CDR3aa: CASSLTPQGTTGELFF
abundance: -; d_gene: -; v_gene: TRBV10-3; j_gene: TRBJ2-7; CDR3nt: TGTGCCATCAGTGAATTTCCTCCCGACGAGGGAGAGCAGTACTTC; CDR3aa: CAISEFPPDEGEQYF
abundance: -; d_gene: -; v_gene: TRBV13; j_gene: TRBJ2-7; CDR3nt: TGTGCCAGCAGCCCAAAGGACTACCTCTACGAGCAGTACTTC; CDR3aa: CASSPKDYLYEQYF